This entry lists 29 T cell receptor beta chains sequenced from one sample in a study of CD8+CD57+ T cells in acquired aplastic anemia. Genomic DNA, the template, was used for profiling of the TCR beta VDJ and CDR3. MiXCR, run by TCRdb on the reads, gives a single entry per CDR3 protein. Of over 100,000 distinct CDR3 sequences listed, 40% to 45% were seen once; the top ten hold roughly 8.9%. Sequenced input: sorted CD4+, CD8+, or CD8+CD57+ T cells (not recorded which) from PBMCs. The receptors here all came from a human donor in good health, serving as a control.

This clonotype was found a few times. V is TRBV27 and J is TRBJ1-4; possible D gene TRBD1, 6 bases. V was pared by 4 bases and J by 1 base, with 13 bases between. The CDR3 runs 16 residues. The germline V gene encodes CDR1 MNHEY and CDR2 SMNVEV (reference sequence). The chain's CDR3 is CASSWGRGLTNEKLFF. The DNA of the CDR3 is TGTGCCAGCAGTTGGGGCAGGGGACTAACTAATGAAAAACTGTTTTTT.

The gene calls are TRBV24-1 and TRBJ2-3; 7 bases fit TRBD1. Germline CDR1 is KGHDR and CDR2 is SFDVKD. The junction had 11 bases not matched to a gene; V was cut back by 2 bases and J by 4 bases. CDR3 length: 17 amino acids. CDR3 sequence (DNA): TGTGCCACCAGTGATTCGAAAACAGGGGTCGGAGCAGATACGCAGTATTTT. Translating gives CATSDSKTGVGADTQYF.

The chain carries TRBV19 and TRBJ1-1; weak D call: TRBD1 (5 bases). Trimming cost V 4 bases and J 4 bases, with 13 bases left between them. This CDR3 is 14 amino acids long. The V gene's germline CDR1 is LNHDA and CDR2 SQIVND (reference sequence). The DNA of the CDR3 is TGTGCCAGTAGTAGCGGTCGGGGACGCACTGAAGCTTTCTTT. This gives the protein CASSSGRGRTEAFF.

For the CDR3, the DNA is TGTGCCAGCAGGAAAGGACTAGCGGACCTGGGGCAGTACTTC. The encoded protein is CASRKGLADLGQYF. The V call is TRBV2, the J call TRBJ2-7; 10 bases line up with TRBD2. The J segment lost 9 bases and the V segment lost 6 bases, leaving 11 bases of the junction unmatched. CDR1 is SNHLY and CDR2 is FYNNEI in the germline V gene. This CDR3 has 14 residues.

V and J are TRBV4-2 and TRBJ1-1; weak D call: TRBD1 (6 bases). The germline V gene encodes CDR1 LGHNA and CDR2 YNFKEQ. Trimming took off 4 bases at V and 5 bases at J, with 17 bases between the two ends. This CDR3 region has 15 residues. The CDR3 bases are TGTGCCAGCAGCCCAACGGCGGGGGGCGCGACTGAAGCTTTCTTT. It codes for CASSPTAGGATEAFF.

V and J are TRBV18 and TRBJ2-5; 7 positions match TRBD1. V lost 3 bases to trimming and J lost 7 bases; unmatched junction nucleotides: 11. This CDR3 spans 15 amino acids. Germline V CDR1 and CDR2: KGHSH, LQKENI. The CDR3 DNA follows: TGTGCCAGCTCACCTCCGACAGGGATGGTAGCGACCCAGTACTTC. It yields the protein CASSPPTGMVATQYF.

V gene TRBV18 combines with J gene TRBJ1-5; no firm D call. The CDR3 consists of 14 residues. The germline V and J ends were trimmed by 3 bases and 4 bases, with 10 bases remaining between them. CDR1 and CDR2 (germline): KGHSH, LQKENI. CDR3 protein: CASSPSGDNQPQHF. The CDR3 region has the DNA TGTGCCAGCTCACCTAGCGGAGATAATCAGCCCCAGCATTTT.

The genes are TRBV19 and TRBJ1-2; D remains unclear. The CDR3 is made up of 11 amino acids. V gave up 4 bases and J gave up 12 bases, with 12 bases separating them. CDR1 and CDR2 (germline): LNHDA, SQIVND (reference sequence). In DNA form, the CDR3 reads TGTGCCAGTAGTACAACCTCTGGAAACACCTTC. It codes for CASSTTSGNTF.

The chain carries TRBV30 and TRBJ1-4; D not certain. The germline V gene has CDR1 GTSNPN and CDR2 SVGIG (reference sequence). The CDR3 has 14 amino acids. V gave up 0 bases and J gave up 8 bases, with 13 bases separating them. The CDR3 coding sequence is TGTGCCTGGAGTGTATCGGGTGTTCGCGAAAAACTGTTTTTT. Translated, it gives CAWSVSGVREKLFF.

This clonotype was seen a handful of times. A read error may be the cause here, since a much bigger clone is one base away. The genes are TRBV11-2 and TRBJ1-2; TRBD1 matches at 12 bases. Germline CDR1 SGHAT, CDR2 FQNNGV. CDR3 length equals 16 residues. CDR3 protein: CASSGDPGQGADGHTF. The CDR3 DNA sequence: TGTGCCAGCAGCGGGGATCCGGGACAGGGGGCAGATGGCCACACCTTC.

This clonotype was seen only a few times. The chain recombines TRBV4-2 with TRBJ2-2; D is perhaps TRBD2 (5 bases). Between the trimmed V and J ends, which lost 4 bases and 4 bases, there was a span of 16 bases. The CDR3 is made up of 16 amino acids. Per germline, CDR1 LGHNA and CDR2 YNFKEQ. The CDR3 spells CASSLGEGSFTGELFF. The CDR3 nucleotides are TGTGCCAGCAGCCTCGGGGAAGGGAGTTTCACCGGGGAGCTGTTTTTT.

The chain links TRBV28 to TRBJ2-7; D is unclear. The germline CDR1 and CDR2 sequences are MDHEN and SYDVKM. The CDR3 is made up of 13 amino acids. Trimming took off 2 bases at V and 1 base at J, with 6 bases between the two ends. This CDR3 is CASSLQISYEQYF. The DNA for the CDR3 is TGTGCCAGCAGTTTACAGATTTCCTACGAGCAGTACTTC.

The chain carries TRBV12-3 or TRBV12-4 and TRBJ2-1; TRBD1 is a possible D gene (8 bases). V was shortened by 1 base and J by 7 bases, with 14 bases between the two germline ends. CDR3 length equals 15 residues. The chain's CDR3 is CASSLVGQGGNEQFF. CDR3 nucleotides: TGTGCCAGCAGTTTAGTTGGACAGGGAGGGAATGAGCAGTTCTTC.

This clonotype occurred once. This sequence may be a read error, since a much larger clone differs from it by one base. The CDR3 nucleotides read TGTGCCAGCAGTCTTAGCTCAGGGGAGTTCCATGAGCAGTTCTTC. It specifies CASSLSSGEFHEQFF. The chain recombines TRBV12-3 or TRBV12-4 with TRBJ2-1; perhaps TRBD1 as D (6 bases). The CDR3 is 15 amino acids. Trimming shortened V by 5 bases and J by 8 bases, and 19 bases separated the two germline ends.

This clonotype was detected many times. The rearrangement links TRBV24-1 to TRBJ1-6; D unresolved. This CDR3 contains 17 residues. Germline assignment: CDR1 KGHDR and CDR2 SFDVKD. V was cut by 3 bases and J by 0 bases, with 11 bases left in between. CDR3 nucleotides: TGTGCCACCAGTGATCCCCGGGTCAGCTCCTATAATTCACCCCTCCACTTT. It specifies CATSDPRVSSYNSPLHF.

The gene calls are TRBV18 and TRBJ2-5; D is ambiguous. Trimming took off 6 bases at V and 0 bases at J, with 20 bases between the two ends. CDR1 KGHSH and CDR2 LQKENI come from the germline V gene. The CDR3 runs to 17 residues. CDR3 residues: CASSPSLKTDYQETQYF. The CDR3 DNA reads as TGTGCCAGCTCGCCCTCGCTGAAAACAGACTACCAAGAGACCCAGTACTTC.

Ten or more counts support this clonotype. The chain has TRBV7-9 and TRBJ2-1, with 7 positions matching TRBD2. Germline V CDR1 and CDR2: SEHNR, FQNEAQ (reference sequence). The trim removed 5 bases at V and 1 base at J, leaving 14 bases unmatched. The CDR3 sequence is 18 residues long. For the CDR3, the DNA is TGTGCCAGCAGCCCGGGGAGGAGCGGGATAGGGTCCTACAATGAGCAGTTCTTC. It translates to CASSPGRSGIGSYNEQFF.

This chain joins TRBV20-1 and TRBJ1-6; D call uncertain. The V gene's germline CDR1 is DFQATT and CDR2 SNEGSKA (reference sequence). With 4 bases removed from V and 6 bases from J, the gap between germline ends came to 13 bases. CDR3 length: 14 residues. CDR3 coding DNA: TGCAGTGCTAAGAGTCTATGGGGTAATTCACCCCTCCACTTT. Protein: CSAKSLWGNSPLHF.

The table lists this clonotype with many counts. The rearrangement links TRBV2 to TRBJ2-1; D gene unclear. Germline CDR1 is SNHLY and CDR2 is FYNNEI. The CDR3 runs 12 residues. V was cut by 1 base and J by 6 bases, with 4 bases left in between. The CDR3 region is CASSEDSNEQFF. For the CDR3, the DNA is TGTGCCAGCAGTGAAGACAGCAATGAGCAGTTCTTC.

The table lists this clonotype with many counts. The J gene is TRBJ1-2, the V gene TRBV5-1; D might be TRBD1 (5 bases). Germline CDR1 and CDR2: SGHRS and YFSETQ. V was shortened by 0 bases and J by 4 bases, with 7 bases between the two germline ends. CDR3 length: 13 amino acids. The CDR3 DNA follows: TGCGCCAGCAGCTTGGGGGGCACCTATGGCTACACCTTC. This codes for CASSLGGTYGYTF.

The rearrangement joins TRBV6-5 to TRBJ1-1; 7 bases agree with TRBD1. Trimming at V came to 2 bases and at J to 0 bases, leaving 6 bases not matched to a gene. This CDR3 comprises 16 residues. Germline values: CDR1 MNHEY, CDR2 SVGAGI. The CDR3 spells CASSYRTGSMNTEAFF. The CDR3 DNA follows: TGTGCCAGCAGTTACCGGACAGGCTCCATGAACACTGAAGCTTTCTTT.

The J gene is TRBJ1-5, the V gene TRBV2, with unresolved D. Germline CDR1 is SNHLY and CDR2 is FYNNEI. The ends were cut back, 8 bases at V and 4 bases at J, with 12 bases in the middle. This CDR3 spans 13 amino acids. The CDR3 bases are TGTGCCAGCCAGGAGGTCCGGAATCAGCCCCAGCATTTT. It yields the protein CASQEVRNQPQHF. The complete variable domain, with remaining parts taken from reference TRBV2 and TRBJ1-5, reads EPEVTQTPSHQVTQMGQEVILRCVPISNHLYFYWYRQILGQKVEFLVSFYNNEISEKSEIFDDQFSVERPDGSNFTLKIRSTKLEDSAMYFCASQEVRNQPQHFGDGTRLSIL.

This clonotype was seen repeatedly, ten times or more. The chain has TRBV10-3 and TRBJ1-5, with D tentatively TRBD1 (6 bases). With 5 bases removed from V and 1 base from J, the gap between germline ends came to 9 bases. The CDR3 contains 14 residues. The germline V gene encodes CDR1 ENHRY and CDR2 SYGVKD. This chain's CDR3 is CAISPGVSNQPQHF. The CDR3 region has the DNA TGTGCCATCAGTCCAGGGGTGAGCAATCAGCCCCAGCATTTT.

The chain employs TRBV11-1 and TRBJ1-4, with D perhaps TRBD1 (6 bases). Germline assignment: CDR1 SGHAT and CDR2 FQDESV (reference sequence). This CDR3 contains 15 residues. Trimming removed 5 bases from V and 8 bases from J, with 18 bases in between. The CDR3 bases are TGTGCCAGCAGCCACGGACAGCGAGTTGGGGAAAAACTGTTTTTT. Translation: CASSHGQRVGEKLFF.

This clonotype was seen only once. This chain uses TRBV29-1 with TRBJ1-3, with D unclear. V dropped 5 bases and J dropped 5 bases, with 19 bases sitting between them. The CDR3 covers 15 residues. Germline loops: CDR1 SQVTM, CDR2 ANQGSEA. CDR3: CSVLVRLRSRNTIYF. CDR3 in DNA: TGCAGCGTTCTGGTCAGGCTTCGATCTAGAAACACCATATATTTT.

The chain is built from TRBV15 and TRBJ1-2; D might be TRBD1 (6 bases). The CDR3 length is 15 residues. V was cut by 0 bases and J by 5 bases, with 13 bases left in between. Germline CDR1 and CDR2: LNHNV and YYDKDF (reference sequence). The CDR3 DNA is TGTGCCACCAGCAGAGATCTGGGGGGGGCTTATGGCTACACCTTC. This encodes CATSRDLGGAYGYTF.

V usage is TRBV25-1 and J usage is TRBJ2-7; perhaps TRBD2 as D (5 bases). V lost 6 bases and J lost 5, with 14 bases in between. This CDR3 spans 13 amino acids. Germline V gene sequence: CDR1 MGHDK, CDR2 SYGVNS. The CDR3 bases are TGTGCCAGCAGCTTAGGTGGTAGCGACGAGCAGTACTTC. It is translated as CASSLGGSDEQYF.

This clonotype appeared many times. V and J are TRBV24-1 and TRBJ2-5; the D gene could be TRBD1 or TRBD2 (5 bases each). V lost 2 bases and J 4 bases, leaving 13 bases between the germline ends. This CDR3 spans 15 amino acids. The germline V gene has CDR1 KGHDR and CDR2 SFDVKD. CDR3 coding DNA: TGTGCCACCAGTGATTGGGGGACCCAGGCAGAGACCCAGTACTTC. This sequence encodes CATSDWGTQAETQYF.

This rearrangement joins TRBV20-1 to TRBJ2-3; no definite D call. The V and J ends lost 1 base and 0 bases respectively, with 8 bases between them. This CDR3 has 14 amino acids. Germline V gene lookup returns CDR1 DFQATT and CDR2 SNEGSKA (reference sequence). The DNA for the CDR3 is TGCAGTGCTAGAGTTCTCTGGAGCACAGATACGCAGTATTTT. Translating gives CSARVLWSTDTQYF.